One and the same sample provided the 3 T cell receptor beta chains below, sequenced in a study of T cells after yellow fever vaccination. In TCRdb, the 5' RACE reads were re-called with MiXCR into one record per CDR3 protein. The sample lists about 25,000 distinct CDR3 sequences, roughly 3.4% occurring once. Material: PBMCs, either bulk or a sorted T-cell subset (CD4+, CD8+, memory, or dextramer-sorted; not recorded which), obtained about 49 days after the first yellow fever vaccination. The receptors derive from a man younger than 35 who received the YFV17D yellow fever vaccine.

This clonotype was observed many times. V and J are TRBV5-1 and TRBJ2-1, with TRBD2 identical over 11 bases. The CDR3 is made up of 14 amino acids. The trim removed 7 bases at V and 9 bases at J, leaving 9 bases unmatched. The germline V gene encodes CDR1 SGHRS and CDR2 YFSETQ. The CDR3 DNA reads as TGCGCCAGCCTCGGTGGGACTAGCGGCCGTGAGCAGTTCTTC. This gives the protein CASLGGTSGREQFF.

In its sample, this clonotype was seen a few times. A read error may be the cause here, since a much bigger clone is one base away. CDR3 coding DNA: TGTACCAGCAGTGGGGGTTTTGGGTCCGGGGATTTGACCGGGGAGCTGTTTTTT. Its translation: CTSSGGFGSGDLTGELFF. The chain employs TRBV2 and TRBJ2-2; the D call may be TRBD1 or TRBD2 (5 bases each). CDR3 length: 18 residues. Looked up from germline, CDR1 is SNHLY and CDR2 is FYNNEI.

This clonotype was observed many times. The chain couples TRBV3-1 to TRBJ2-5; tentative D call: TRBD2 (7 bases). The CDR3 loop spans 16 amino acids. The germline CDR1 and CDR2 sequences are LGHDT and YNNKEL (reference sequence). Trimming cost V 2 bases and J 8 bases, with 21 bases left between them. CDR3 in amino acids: CASSQRVGGAPDTQYF. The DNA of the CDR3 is TGTGCCAGCAGCCAAAGAGTGGGGGGGGCTCCCGATACCCAGTACTTC.